Each of the 24 T cell receptor beta chains below was sequenced from the same sample in a study of graft-versus-host responses after intestinal transplantation. Assay: immunoSEQ multiplex PCR; the TCRdb copy retains only in-frame clones and omits some. The sample shows about 54,000 clones, less than 95% of them seen only once. The material sequenced was PBMCs, taken around 95 weeks after intestinal transplant. Receptors were obtained from a human patient who received an intestinal transplant, so some T cells may come from the graft donor.

The rearrangement links TRBV7-8 to TRBJ2-4; D is possibly TRBD1 (5 bases). This CDR3 contains 14 residues. Germline V gene sequence: CDR1 SGHVS, CDR2 FQNEAQ. Trimming cost V 1 base and J 3 bases, with 7 bases left between them. The CDR3 sequence is CASSLDQGKNIQYF. The CDR3 DNA reads as TGTGCCAGCAGCTTAGATCAGGGCAAAAACATTCAGTACTTC.

This chain connects TRBV7-9 to TRBJ1-5; D remains ambiguous. The CDR3 sequence is 13 residues long. Germline lookup yields CDR1 SEHNR and CDR2 FQNEAQ (reference sequence). With 2 bases removed from V and 7 bases from J, the gap between germline ends came to 9 bases. The DNA of the CDR3 is TGTGCCAGCAGCTTAAGGGTAGGGCAGCCCCAGCATTTT. This translates into CASSLRVGQPQHF.

The chain has TRBV28 and TRBJ2-5; D is unclear. With 5 bases removed from V and 3 bases from J, the gap between germline ends came to 31 bases. Per the germline V gene, CDR1 is MDHEN and CDR2 is SYDVKM. This CDR3 has 20 residues. CDR3 residues: CASSPRMQSAETSMEETQYF. The DNA of the CDR3 is TGTGCCAGCAGTCCAAGGATGCAGAGTGCCGAAACCTCAATGGAAGAGACCCAGTACTTC. Based on the CDR3 plus reference TRBV28 and TRBJ2-5, the full variable domain is DVKVTQSSRYLVKRTGEKVFLECVQDMDHENMFWYRQDPGLGLRLIYFSYDVKMKEKGDIPEGYSVSREKKERFSLILESASTNQTSMYLCASSPRMQSAETSMEETQYFGPGTRLLVL.

The rearrangement uses TRBV5-1 and TRBJ1-5; the D is unclear. CDR1 is SGHRS, CDR2 YFSETQ, per germline. There are 15 residues in the CDR3. V gave up 0 bases and J gave up 0 bases, with 7 bases separating them. The DNA for the CDR3 is TGCGCCAGCAGCTTGGACAGCTATAGCAATCAGCCCCAGCATTTT. Translating it yields CASSLDSYSNQPQHF.

The chain combines TRBV6-6 with TRBJ2-3; D may be TRBD1 (6 bases). The CDR3 is made up of 14 amino acids. Per the germline V gene, CDR1 is MNHNY and CDR2 is SVGAGI (reference sequence). Trimming took off 0 bases at V and 6 bases at J, with 10 bases between the two ends. The CDR3, as DNA: TGTGCCAGCAGTTACTCAACAGGGCCCGATACGCAGTATTTT. Translated: CASSYSTGPDTQYF.

This chain connects TRBV27 to TRBJ2-1, with D hard to call. Trimming took off 2 bases at V and 8 bases at J, with 10 bases between the two ends. The CDR3 loop spans 13 amino acids. Germline-derived CDR1 and CDR2 are MNHEY and SMNVEV (reference sequence). CDR3 DNA sequence: TGTGCCAGCAGTTTAGTAGGAATAGATGAGCAGTTCTTC. Encoded protein: CASSLVGIDEQFF.

The chain couples TRBV4-2 to TRBJ2-1; D not certain. This CDR3 spans 14 amino acids. Per the germline V gene, CDR1 is LGHNA and CDR2 is YNFKEQ. Between the trimmed V and J ends, which lost 0 bases and 4 bases, there was a span of 7 bases. CDR3 sequence reads: CASSQDRLYNEQFF. The CDR3, as DNA: TGTGCCAGCAGCCAAGATCGGCTTTACAATGAGCAGTTCTTC.

V and J are TRBV5-5 and TRBJ2-1; 10 positions match TRBD1. Trimming at V came to 4 bases and at J to 4 bases, leaving 8 bases not matched to a gene. CDR3 length equals 16 residues. Germline CDR1 and CDR2: SGHKS and YYEKEE (reference sequence). The DNA for the CDR3 is TGTGCCAGCAGCGCCAGGACAGGGGGTCTATACAATGAGCAGTTCTTC. Its protein is CASSARTGGLYNEQFF.

CDR3 coding DNA: TGTGCCAGCAGCTTAAAGGGGGCGGCATTGAGATACGAGCAGTACTTC. The encoded protein is CASSLKGAALRYEQYF. The chain uses TRBV7-9 and TRBJ2-5, with 7 bases that match TRBD1. Gene TRBJ2-7 matches the end of the DNA better, so the J call may be wrong. CDR1 SEHNR and CDR2 FQNEAQ come from the germline V gene (reference sequence). The CDR3 extends over 16 amino acids.

This sequence joins TRBV12-5 and TRBJ1-5; no clear D. The germline V and J ends were trimmed by 3 bases and 2 bases, with 11 bases remaining between them. Germline V gene lookup returns CDR1 LGHNT and CDR2 FRNRAP. The CDR3 loop spans 15 amino acids. The CDR3 reads CASGFGEVGNQPQHF. CDR3 DNA: TGTGCTAGTGGTTTTGGGGAGGTAGGCAATCAGCCCCAGCATTTT. The full variable domain, in which reference TRBV12-5 and TRBJ1-5 provide the parts outside the CDR3, is DARVTQTPRHKVTEMGQEVTMRCQPILGHNTVFWYRQTMMQGLELLAYFRNRAPLDDSGMPKDRFSAEMPDATLATLKIQPSEPRDSAVYFCASGFGEVGNQPQHFGDGTRLSIL.

The chain joins TRBV4-1 to TRBJ2-1; the D is unclear. From germline, CDR1 is MGHRA and CDR2 YSYEKL. Trimming stripped 3 bases from V and 4 bases from J, with 7 bases between. The CDR3 is 13 amino acids. The CDR3 is CASSHTDYNEQFF. The CDR3 DNA reads as TGCGCCAGCAGCCATACAGATTACAATGAGCAGTTCTTC.

V usage is TRBV1 and J usage is TRBJ1-4. TRBV1 is noted as a pseudogene. This CDR3 comprises 16 residues. The CDR3: CTSSPRFSRRNEKLFF. The CDR3 region has the DNA TGCACCAGCAGCCCTCGGTTTAGTAGGAGAAATGAAAAACTGTTTTTT.

The sample holds one count of this clone. The chain joins TRBV7-2 to TRBJ2-7, with 10 bases fitting TRBD2. V shed 1 base and J 2 bases; nucleotides not matched to a gene: 2. Germline lookup yields CDR1 SGHTA and CDR2 FQGNSA. This CDR3 contains 15 residues. The CDR3 nucleotides are TGTGCCAGCAGCTTAGAGCGGGGGGGAACCTACGAGCAGTACTTC. It yields the protein CASSLERGGTYEQYF.

The chain uses TRBV9 and TRBJ2-6; 8 nucleotides line up with TRBD1. Trimming took 3 bases from V and 0 from J; bases not matched to a gene: 2. The CDR3 runs 16 residues. Germline CDR1 SGDLS, CDR2 YYNGEE. CDR3 sequence: CASSATGGSGANVLTF. In nucleotides, the CDR3 is TGTGCCAGCAGCGCCACAGGGGGCTCTGGGGCCAACGTCCTGACTTTC.

This chain joins TRBV13 and TRBJ2-5; no firm D call. TRBJ2-7 explains the end of the DNA better; the J call may be wrong. Germline CDR1 and CDR2: PRHDT and FYEKMQ (reference sequence). There are 12 residues in the CDR3. The DNA of the CDR3 is TGTGCCAGCAGCTTAGGGGAAGGCGAGCAGTACTTC. This sequence encodes CASSLGEGEQYF.

The CDR3 nucleotides read TGTGCCAGCAGTTATACGGGGAATGAGCAGTTCTTC. It translates to CASSYTGNEQFF. V usage is TRBV6-5 and J usage is TRBJ2-1, with D possibly being TRBD2 (5 bases). Trimming shortened V by 3 bases and J by 7 bases, and 7 bases separated the two germline ends. Per germline, CDR1 MNHEY and CDR2 SVGAGI. The CDR3 contains 12 residues.

By its share, this clone is medium-sized. CDR3: CASSELAGGQETQYF. The CDR3 nucleotides read TGTGCCAGCAGTGAACTAGCGGGGGGGCAAGAGACCCAGTACTTC. This chain joins TRBV6-1 and TRBJ2-5; TRBD2 matches at 12 bases. V lost 2 bases and J lost 2; bases outside the gene matches: 0. The length of the CDR3 is 15 residues. Germline loops: CDR1 MNHNS, CDR2 SASEGT.

This chain links TRBV18 with TRBJ2-7; a possible D gene is TRBD1 (8 bases). CDR3 length: 15 amino acids. Germline V gene lookup returns CDR1 KGHSH and CDR2 LQKENI. The V end lost 4 bases, the J end lost 6 bases, and 19 bases lay between the germline ends. This chain's CDR3 is CASSLRTGRVGEQYF. The CDR3 nucleotides read TGTGCCAGCTCACTCAGGACAGGGAGGGTTGGCGAGCAGTACTTC.

This sequence joins TRBV5-1 and TRBJ1-1, with D unclear. Germline V gives CDR1 SGHRS, CDR2 YFSETQ. CDR3 length: 15 amino acids. Trimming shortened V by 4 bases and J by 3 bases, and 16 bases separated the two germline ends. In DNA form, the CDR3 reads TGCGCCAGCAGCCCACTCCCGGGGAGGTACACTGAAGCTTTCTTT. Translation: CASSPLPGRYTEAFF.

The genes are TRBV19 and TRBJ2-5; D may be TRBD1 or TRBD2 (5 bases each). CDR3 length: 14 amino acids. The germline V gene encodes CDR1 LNHDA and CDR2 SQIVND (reference sequence). V dropped 1 base and J dropped 5 bases, with 11 bases sitting between them. As DNA, the CDR3 is TGTGCCAGTAGTATAGGACGGGGCTCGGAGACCCAGTACTTC. This sequence encodes CASSIGRGSETQYF.

The chain links TRBV7-6 to TRBJ2-5, with D perhaps matching TRBD1 (5 bases). CDR1 is SGHVS and CDR2 is FNYEAQ in the germline V gene. The length of the CDR3 is 15 residues. The V end lost 0 bases, the J end lost 1 base, and 9 bases lay between the germline ends. This CDR3 reads CASSLAKGVQETQYF. The CDR3 region has the DNA TGTGCCAGCAGCTTAGCGAAAGGGGTCCAAGAGACCCAGTACTTC.

The rearrangement uses TRBV5-1 and TRBJ1-1; D is unclear. CDR3 size: 14 residues. V lost 2 bases, J lost 1 base, and 9 bases lay in between. CDR1 is SGHRS, CDR2 YFSETQ, per germline. The CDR3 nucleotides are TGCGCCAGCAGCTTAGGTCAGAAGAACACTGAAGCTTTCTTT. It is translated as CASSLGQKNTEAFF. The whole variable domain, filled in from reference TRBV5-1 and TRBJ1-1, reads KAGVTQTPRYLIKTRGQQVTLSCSPISGHRSVSWYQQTPGQGLQFLFEYFSETQRNKGNFPGRFSGRQFSNSRSEMNVSTLELGDSALYLCASSLGQKNTEAFFGQGTRLTVV.

The rearrangement uses TRBV2 and TRBJ2-5; 7 nucleotides agree with TRBD2. The length of the CDR3 is 13 residues. With 7 bases clipped from V and 5 bases from J, the junction kept 7 bases outside the gene matches. CDR1 is SNHLY, CDR2 FYNNEI, per germline. Here the CDR3 DNA reads TGTGCCAGCATTAAGGGACTAATGGAGACCCAGTACTTC. This translates into CASIKGLMETQYF. Looking up the rest from reference TRBV2 and TRBJ2-5 gives the full variable domain: EPEVTQTPSHQVTQMGQEVILRCVPISNHLYFYWYRQILGQKVEFLVSFYNNEISEKSEIFDDQFSVERPDGSNFTLKIRSTKLEDSAMYFCASIKGLMETQYFGPGTRLLVL.

The V call is TRBV5-8, the J call TRBJ2-3, with D perhaps matching TRBD1 (5 bases). CDR1 is SGHTS and CDR2 is YDEGEE in the germline V gene. This CDR3 is 15 amino acids long. Trimming cost V 4 bases and J 4 bases, with 16 bases left between them. The CDR3 sequence is CASSLYRSEADTQYF. CDR3 DNA: TGTGCCAGCAGCCTGTACAGGAGTGAGGCAGATACGCAGTATTTT. Combining the CDR3 with reference TRBV5-8 and TRBJ2-3 gives the whole variable domain EAGVTQSPTHLIKTRGQQATLRCSPISGHTSVYWYQQALGLGLQFLLWYDEGEERNRGNFPPRFSGRQFPNYSSELNVNALELEDSALYLCASSLYRSEADTQYFGPGTRLTVL.